This entry lists 5 T cell receptor beta chains sequenced from one sample in a study of CD8+ T cells in alopecia areata. It was cDNA, reverse transcribed from extracted RNA, that served as the sequencing template. TCRdb keeps only in-frame clones here, not all; method: immunoSEQ multiplex PCR. Seen here are 160,000 or so clones, less than 65% observed once, and the top ten hold approximately 19%. Sample: CD8+ T cells sorted from blood, taken at week 0. The receptors were sampled from a human donor with alopecia areata.

This clone was recorded once. The rearrangement links TRBV15 to TRBJ2-3; D possibly corresponds to TRBD1 (6 bases). Germline V gene data show CDR1 as LNHNV and CDR2 as YYDKDF (reference sequence). V shed 4 bases and J shed 4 bases, with 18 bases lying between them. This CDR3 has 16 amino acids. CDR3: CATSTPSGEGADTQYF. The CDR3 DNA sequence: TGTGCCACCAGCACCCCCTCAGGGGAAGGGGCAGATACGCAGTATTTT.

The V gene is TRBV2, the J gene TRBJ2-7; a weak D match, TRBD1 (5 bases). The germline CDR1 and CDR2 sequences are SNHLY and FYNNEI. The V end was cut by 10 bases, the J end by 2 bases, with 18 bases between. The CDR3 is 14 amino acids. The CDR3 sequence: CAIADLAGPYEQYF. CDR3 nucleotide sequence: TGTGCCATTGCGGACCTCGCAGGGCCCTACGAGCAGTACTTC.

The V gene is TRBV27, the J gene TRBJ2-3; no definite D call. The CDR3 sequence is 14 residues long. Germline V gene sequence: CDR1 MNHEY, CDR2 SMNVEV (reference sequence). V lost 6 bases, J lost 4 bases, and 14 bases lay in between. The CDR3 reads CASSTTPNADTQYF. CDR3 nucleotide sequence: TGTGCCAGCAGCACTACCCCCAACGCAGATACGCAGTATTTT.

The table lists this clone with a few counts. The rearrangement joins TRBV9 to TRBJ2-5, with D unclear. Looked up from germline, CDR1 is SGDLS and CDR2 is YYNGEE. This CDR3 region has 13 residues. With 1 base removed from V and 5 bases from J, the gap between germline ends came to 9 bases. CDR3 in DNA: TGTGCCAGCAGCGTATATCCGTGGGAGACCCAGTACTTC. Amino acid sequence: CASSVYPWETQYF.

The V and J genes are TRBV7-6 and TRBJ2-6, with 10 bases that match TRBD1. V was pared by 2 bases and J by 4 bases, with 14 bases of the junction left unmatched. Germline V CDR1 and CDR2: SGHVS, FNYEAQ. The CDR3 is 20 residues long. The CDR3, as DNA: TGTGCCAGCAGCTTAAGGGGGACAGGGGATGATCTGCGCGGGGCCAACGTCCTGACTTTC. This codes for CASSLRGTGDDLRGANVLTF. Combining the CDR3 with reference TRBV7-6 and TRBJ2-6 gives the whole variable domain GAGVSQSPRYKVTKRGQDVALRCDPISGHVSLYWYRQALGQGPEFLTYFNYEAQQDKSGLPNDRFSAERPEGSISTLTIQRTEQRDSAMYRCASSLRGTGDDLRGANVLTFGAGSRLTVL.